What follows are 29 T cell receptor beta chains derived from one specimen sequenced in a study of a mutant IDH1 vaccine in newly diagnosed glioma. The time point here: week 35, safety follow-up. Every single dose of the vaccine, 300 ug of mutant IDH1 20-mer peptide, came with topical imiquimod. The antigens for these receptors are not known. Assay: immunoSEQ multiplex PCR; the TCRdb copy retains only in-frame clones and omits some. The data contain some 47,000 clones, about four fifths of them singletons. The sample was PBMCs, taken from a glioma patient whose treatment included an IDH1 peptide vaccine. Receptors originate from a woman aged 40 to 50 with glioma. Some clones in this sample may be carry-over from other donors' samples.

The genes are TRBV2 and TRBJ1-1; D possibly corresponds to TRBD1 (5 bases). V gave up 8 bases and J gave up 0 bases, with 13 bases separating them. This CDR3 region has 14 residues. Germline lookup yields CDR1 SNHLY and CDR2 FYNNEI. The CDR3 loop reads CASGARTVNTEAFF. The DNA for the CDR3 is TGTGCCAGCGGGGCTAGGACGGTGAACACTGAAGCTTTCTTT.

This chain uses TRBV4-2 with TRBJ1-5; no definite D call. V was trimmed by 3 bases and J by 4 bases, leaving 10 bases between them. Germline CDR1 is LGHNA and CDR2 is YNFKEQ. The CDR3 runs to 14 residues. The CDR3 bases are TGTGCCAGCAGCCAGGTATCAGGAAATCAGCCCCAGCATTTT. The encoded protein is CASSQVSGNQPQHF.

On this clone itself: An end of the junction differs from the germline gene, which may be a read error. The chain uses TRBV5-1 and TRBJ2-2, with TRBD1 as a possible D gene (5 bases). This CDR3 has 14 residues. CDR1 and CDR2 (germline): SGHRS, YFSETQ. The CDR3 region is CASGLDTNTGELFF. The DNA of the CDR3 is TGCGCCAGCGGCTTGGACACGAACACCGGGGAGCTGTTTTTT.

The chain recombines TRBV28 with TRBJ2-4; D perhaps matches TRBD2 (6 bases). Germline V CDR1 and CDR2: MDHEN, SYDVKM. This CDR3 spans 16 amino acids. V gave up 6 bases and J gave up 1 base, with 16 bases separating them. The CDR3 loop is CASRPPPGDAKNIQYF. The CDR3 DNA is TGTGCCAGCAGGCCCCCCCCGGGAGATGCCAAAAACATTCAGTACTTC.

A single count supports this clone. This CDR3 reads CSVEGGSGLDEQFF. The CDR3 DNA is TGCAGCGTTGAAGGGGGATCCGGGCTAGATGAGCAGTTCTTC. The chain has TRBV29-1 and TRBJ2-1; D not certain. This CDR3 is built from 14 residues. Germline V gene sequence: CDR1 SQVTM, CDR2 ANQGSEA. The V and J ends lost 1 base and 8 bases respectively, with 15 bases between them.

V is TRBV28 and J is TRBJ1-5, with D possibly being TRBD1 (5 bases). V lost 1 base and J lost 1, with 14 bases in between. CDR1 is MDHEN, CDR2 SYDVKM, per germline. This CDR3 comprises 17 residues. In DNA, the CDR3 is TGTGCCAGCAGTTTATACATAATCAGGGCCAGCAATCAGCCCCAGCATTTT. Translation gives CASSLYIIRASNQPQHF.

The chain has TRBV9 and TRBJ2-2; the match to TRBD2 covers 7 bases. The germline CDR1 and CDR2 sequences are SGDLS and YYNGEE. Unmatched junction bases numbered 7, after V lost 5 bases and J lost 3 bases. This CDR3 comprises 15 residues. CDR3 sequence: CASRREGVDTGELFF. The CDR3, as DNA: TGTGCCAGCAGAAGGGAGGGAGTGGACACCGGGGAGCTGTTTTTT.

This clone was seen a handful of times. CDR3: CASSRQSSYGYTF. The CDR3 nucleotides read TGTGCCAGCAGTCGACAGTCTAGCTATGGCTACACCTTC. The chain employs TRBV6-5 and TRBJ1-2; D is perhaps TRBD1 (5 bases). The germline V gene has CDR1 MNHEY and CDR2 SVGAGI. CDR3 length: 13 residues. Trimming removed 5 bases from V and 4 bases from J, with 11 bases in between.

V usage is TRBV7-6 and J usage is TRBJ2-3; TRBD1 aligns across 9 bases. Germline CDR1 reads SGHVS; CDR2 reads FNYEAQ. The CDR3 runs 14 residues. The V gene end was trimmed by 6 bases and the J gene end by 0 bases; junction bases not matched to a gene: 1. In DNA form, the CDR3 reads TGTGCCAGCAGTACAGGGGGCAGCACAGATACGCAGTATTTT. Translating it yields CASSTGGSTDTQYF.

The CDR3 DNA is TGTGCCAGTAGTATTGGGGACAGGCTTTACGAGCAGTACTTC. This encodes CASSIGDRLYEQYF. The rearrangement links TRBV19 to TRBJ2-7; 8 bases align to TRBD1. Looked up from germline, CDR1 is LNHDA and CDR2 is SQIVND (reference sequence). V was clipped by 3 bases and J by 4 bases; unmatched bases: 5. CDR3 length: 14 residues.

Only a few counts were recorded for this clone. CDR3 DNA sequence: TGTGCCAAGGCCCCTCAGACATCTTCCTCTGGGGCCAACGTCCTGACTTTC. It specifies CAKAPQTSSSGANVLTF. The V gene is TRBV7-9, the J gene TRBJ2-6; no reliable D call. The CDR3 length is 17 residues. The germline CDR1 and CDR2 sequences are SEHNR and FQNEAQ (reference sequence). Trimming removed 10 bases at V and 0 bases at J, with 19 bases between.

J is TRBJ2-3 and V is TRBV6-6, with D unresolved. Trimming cost V 2 bases and J 2 bases, with 8 bases left between them. The germline V gene has CDR1 MNHNY and CDR2 SVGAGI (reference sequence). The CDR3 is 14 amino acids. CDR3 amino acids: CASSYRSHTDTQYF. The CDR3 DNA sequence: TGTGCCAGCAGTTACCGGTCACACACAGATACGCAGTATTTT.

V usage is TRBV6-1 and J usage is TRBJ1-5, with no clear D. The CDR3 consists of 14 residues. CDR1 is MNHNS, CDR2 SASEGT, per germline. V was trimmed by 8 bases and J by 3 bases, leaving 14 bases between them. DNA for the CDR3: TGTGCCAGCCGCGACCAAATTTTCAATCAGCCCCAGCATTTT. Its translation: CASRDQIFNQPQHF.

By share, this clone counts as medium-sized. Other DNA sequences in this specimen translate into the identical CDR3. The chain couples TRBV7-9 to TRBJ2-3; 7 bases align to TRBD1. Trimming at V came to 3 bases and at J to 3 bases, leaving 6 bases not matched to a gene. From germline, CDR1 is SEHNR and CDR2 FQNEAQ (reference sequence). The CDR3 runs 15 residues. The CDR3 nucleotides read TGTGCCAGCAGCTTGGGCCAGGGGGAGACAGATACGCAGTATTTT. Protein sequence: CASSLGQGETDTQYF.

This chain links TRBV6-1 with TRBJ2-3, with 8 nucleotides matching TRBD2. J gave up 1 base and V 8 bases, and 2 bases lay outside the gene matches. The CDR3 is 13 amino acids. Per germline, CDR1 MNHNS and CDR2 SASEGT. The CDR3 DNA sequence: TGTGCCAGCTATAGCGGGGGCACAGATACGCAGTATTTT. As protein: CASYSGGTDTQYF.

This chain joins TRBV4-3 and TRBJ2-1; D is unresolved. V shed 1 base and J shed 10 bases, with 11 bases lying between them. This CDR3 has 13 residues. The germline V gene has CDR1 LGHNA and CDR2 YSLEER. DNA of the CDR3: TGCGCCAGCAGCCAAGTTCCTAGGTGGGAGCAGTTCTTC. Its translation: CASSQVPRWEQFF.

CDR3: CASQRGAGDGYTF. CDR3 bases: TGTGCCAGCCAACGGGGGGCGGGTGATGGCTACACCTTC. V is TRBV6-5 and J is TRBJ1-2; a possible D gene is TRBD1 (6 bases). Germline assignment: CDR1 MNHEY and CDR2 SVGAGI. The CDR3 covers 13 residues. Trimming stripped 8 bases from V and 6 bases from J, with 16 bases between.

The chain couples TRBV7-2 to TRBJ1-3; maybe TRBD1 (6 bases). CDR1 is SGHTA and CDR2 is FQGNSA in the germline V gene. The CDR3 is 19 residues long. Between the trimmed V and J ends, which lost 5 bases and 2 bases, there was a span of 25 bases. The CDR3 region is CASSPRGVVRGITGNTIYF. CDR3 nucleotides: TGTGCCAGCAGCCCCAGGGGAGTTGTGAGGGGGATCACTGGAAACACCATATATTTT.

Of note for this clone: This CDR3 is also generated by other DNA sequences in the sample. The genes are TRBV7-2 and TRBJ2-7, with D unclear. The CDR3 contains 13 residues. Germline CDR1 reads SGHTA; CDR2 reads FQGNSA. V was shortened by 2 bases and J by 4 bases, with 9 bases between the two germline ends. The DNA of the CDR3 is TGTGCCAGCAGCTTAAACGACGGGTACGAGCAGTACTTC. Protein sequence: CASSLNDGYEQYF. Complete variable domain (other parts from reference TRBV7-2 and TRBJ2-7): GAGVSQSPSNKVTEKGKDVELRCDPISGHTALYWYRQSLGQGLEFLIYFQGNSAPDKSGLPSDRFSAERTGGSVSTLTIQRTQQEDSAVYLCASSLNDGYEQYFGPGTRLTVT.

The chain has TRBV5-4 and TRBJ1-1; D may be TRBD1 (5 bases). Trimming removed 4 bases at V and 1 base at J, with 17 bases between. This CDR3 has 16 amino acids. Germline CDR1 and CDR2: SGHNT and YYREEE (reference sequence). The CDR3 coding sequence is TGTGCCAGCAGCCCACCCCGGGGCAGATGGAACACTGAAGCTTTCTTT. It specifies CASSPPRGRWNTEAFF.

The rearrangement links TRBV5-1 to TRBJ2-4; TRBD1 agrees at 8 bases. Germline CDR1 SGHRS, CDR2 YFSETQ. The CDR3 contains 18 residues. The trim removed 0 bases at V and 1 base at J, leaving 9 bases unmatched. CDR3 coding DNA: TGCGCCAGCAGCTTGGGAGAGGACAGGGTCGGCGCCAAAAACATTCAGTACTTC. This sequence encodes CASSLGEDRVGAKNIQYF.

V gene TRBV6-1 combines with J gene TRBJ2-5, with TRBD1 matching 7 bases. J gave up 5 bases and V 11 bases, and 8 bases lay outside the gene matches. CDR3 length equals 12 residues. Looked up from germline, CDR1 is MNHNS and CDR2 is SASEGT. The CDR3 region is CALSADRETQYF. CDR3 nucleotide sequence: TGTGCCCTAAGCGCGGACAGGGAGACCCAGTACTTC.

The rearrangement joins TRBV6-5 to TRBJ2-3; D gene ambiguous. CDR1 MNHEY and CDR2 SVGAGI come from the germline V gene. This CDR3 comprises 13 residues. V lost 6 bases, J lost 4 bases, and 11 bases lay in between. CDR3 coding DNA: TGTGCCAGCAGGGGTAGTCCCCCAGATACGCAGTATTTT. It translates to CASRGSPPDTQYF.

V is TRBV4-2 and J is TRBJ1-1, with a tentative D call TRBD1 (6 bases). CDR1 is LGHNA, CDR2 YNFKEQ, per germline. CDR3 size: 14 residues. Deletions cut 1 base from V and 0 bases from J, with 6 bases between. CDR3 region: CASSQGQVNTEAFF. DNA of the CDR3: TGTGCCAGCAGCCAAGGACAGGTGAACACTGAAGCTTTCTTT.

This chain links TRBV7-9 with TRBJ1-4; the D is unclear. Germline assignment: CDR1 SEHNR and CDR2 FQNEAQ (reference sequence). CDR3 size: 15 residues. V was cut by 4 bases and J by 6 bases, with 15 bases left in between. The CDR3 sequence: CASSSRGRFDEKLFF. CDR3 in DNA: TGTGCCAGCAGCTCGAGAGGGCGGTTTGATGAAAAACTGTTTTTT.

This chain joins TRBV6-5 and TRBJ1-3, with D possibly matching TRBD1 (6 bases). Germline-derived CDR1 and CDR2 are MNHEY and SVGAGI. The CDR3 loop spans 15 amino acids. The ends were cut back, 6 bases at V and 5 bases at J, with 17 bases in the middle. In DNA, the CDR3 is TGTGCCAGCAGCTTACTCTTCGGGGGGCGAAACACCATATATTTT. It translates to CASSLLFGGRNTIYF.

This clone has only a few counts. The V call is TRBV7-9, the J call TRBJ2-1; D ambiguous. The CDR3 runs 13 residues. V lost 6 bases and J lost 2, with 8 bases in between. In germline, CDR1 is SEHNR, CDR2 FQNEAQ (reference sequence). CDR3 nucleotides: TGTGCCAGCAGTTACGATACCTACAATGAGCAGTTCTTC. Its protein is CASSYDTYNEQFF.

This chain links TRBV9 with TRBJ2-2, with 9 nucleotides matching TRBD2. The CDR3 contains 15 residues. Germline trimming cut 5 bases from V and 5 bases from J; bases unmatched to any gene: 7. Germline V gene lookup returns CDR1 SGDLS and CDR2 YYNGEE. In nucleotides, the CDR3 is TGTGCCAGCAGAAATGGACTAGCGCCTACCGGGGAGCTGTTTTTT. Translating it yields CASRNGLAPTGELFF.

The chain recombines TRBV29-1 with TRBJ2-1; 7 nucleotides line up with TRBD2. The junction had 7 bases not matched to a gene; V was cut back by 3 bases and J by 5 bases. Germline CDR1 SQVTM, CDR2 ANQGSEA. This CDR3 is 14 amino acids long. CDR3 nucleotide sequence: TGCAGCGTTGAGGCGGGAGAGATAAACAATGAGCAGTTCTTC. Its translation is CSVEAGEINNEQFF.